This section outlines one TCR beta chain sequence together with its context. Its antigen is not known. Expressed TCRB transcripts were sequenced because the entire RNA isolate underwent reverse transcription. The data were produced by immunoSEQ multiplex PCR, yet TCRdb's version contains in-frame clones alone and is incomplete. The sample records about 48,000 clones, around 45% being singletons. CDR1 is SEHNR, CDR2 FQNEAQ, per germline (reference sequence). CDR3 size: 13 residues. Trimming cost V 5 bases and J 2 bases, with 9 bases left between them. This entry belongs to a study of beta chain features in type 1 diabetes. Points from the study as a whole: Moderate yet significant TCRB CDR3 shortening was seen in Type 1 diabetes patients in all four CD4+ subsets.

The TCR comes from a man aged 30 to 39 with type 1 diabetes. V gene TRBV7-9 combines with J gene TRBJ1-2, with D possibly being TRBD1 (6 bases). The sequenced material came from Tregs from blood. The CDR3 region has the DNA TGTGCCAGCAGCGGCACAGGGAACTATGGCTACACCTTC. This codes for CASSGTGNYGYTF.